A selection of T cell receptor beta chains follows, all from one sample in a study of long-term antiretroviral therapy in people with HIV. TCRdb's table, derived via immunoSEQ multiplex PCR, lists solely in-frame clones and lacks some. The sample comprises 17,000 or so clones, roughly nine tenths of which are singletons, and 8% to 9% rests with the top ten. The specimen comprised unsorted PBMCs, sampled 0.3 years after starting antiretroviral therapy. The receptors here all came from a man aged 55-75 years with HIV. Each CDR3 is given with its conserved first and last residue. D genes are given only for firm matches. The size field is filled for only some rows; it gives once, few, many or a size class.

NA,TRBJ2-7,TRBV11-1,NA,CASSPNINYEQYF,TGTGCCAGCAGCCCAAATATAAACTACGAGCAGTACTTC
NA,TRBJ1-1,TRBV10-1,NA,CASRDTLNTEAFF,TGCGCCAGCAGAGACACCCTGAACACTGAAGCTTTCTTT
TRBD1,TRBJ1-5,TRBV19,NA,CASSMGSGGAPGIRPQHF,TGTGCCAGTAGTATGGGGTCAGGGGGGGCGCCCGGTATCAGACCCCAGCATTTT
TRBD1,TRBJ2-1,TRBV30,NA,CAWGTGAYEQFF,TGTGCCTGGGGGACAGGGGCATACGAGCAGTTCTTC
TRBD2,TRBJ2-7,TRBV6-5,NA,CASSSPGGSYYEQYF,TGTGCCAGCAGTTCACCGGGAGGTTCCTACTACGAGCAGTACTTC
NA,TRBJ2-7,TRBV6-5,NA,CASSYAGSGSEQYF,TGTGCCAGCAGTTACGCGGGGTCCGGCTCCGAGCAGTACTTC
NA,TRBJ2-3,TRBV4-1,once,CASSQAPRVLSTDTQYF,TGCGCCAGCAGCCAAGCCCCCCGGGTCCTGAGCACAGATACGCAGTATTTT
TRBD1,TRBJ1-2,TRBV2,NA,CASSAYRGQAYTF,TGTGCCAGCAGTGCCTACAGGGGTCAAGCCTACACCTTC
NA,TRBJ2-3,TRBV9,NA,CASSVEFRRTQYF,TGTGCCAGCAGCGTAGAGTTTCGGCGTACGCAGTATTTT
TRBD1,TRBJ1-2,TRBV29-1,NA,CSAGQGGSWGYTF,TGCAGCGCTGGACAGGGGGGGAGTTGGGGCTACACCTTC
NA,TRBJ2-1,TRBV2,NA,CASALLLYEQFF,TGTGCCAGCGCTCTCCTCCTTTATGAGCAGTTCTTC
NA,TRBJ2-7,TRBV9,NA,CASSVDGTETYEQYF,TGTGCCAGCAGCGTAGATGGGACTGAAACCTACGAGCAGTACTTC
NA,TRBJ1-2,TRBV10-3,few,CAISPELEIDYGYTF,TGTGCCATCAGCCCCGAGTTGGAGATTGACTATGGCTACACCTTC
TRBD2,TRBJ2-1,TRBV18,NA,CASSVAASGGADHNEQFF,TGTGCCAGCTCGGTTGCGGCTAGCGGGGGGGCCGACCACAATGAGCAGTTCTTC
NA,TRBJ2-5,TRBV15,NA,CATSSKGKGETQYF,TGTGCCACCAGCTCTAAGGGGAAGGGAGAGACCCAGTACTTC
TRBD1,TRBJ2-1,TRBV18,NA,CASSPGQVLLGEQFF,TGTGCCAGCTCACCGGGACAGGTACTTTTAGGTGAGCAGTTCTTC
TRBD1,TRBJ2-5,TRBV2,NA,CASSLERGTGEQETQYF,TGTGCCAGCAGCCTAGAGCGGGGGACAGGGGAACAAGAGACCCAGTACTTC
NA,TRBJ1-5,TRBV2,NA,CASSELGTDQPQHF,TGTGCCAGCAGTGAACTGGGTACGGATCAGCCCCAGCATTTT
TRBD2,TRBJ2-1,TRBV12-5,NA,CASGLESLAGESYNEQFF,TGTGCTAGTGGTTTGGAATCTTTAGCGGGAGAGTCCTACAATGAGCAGTTCTTC
TRBD1,TRBJ1-1,TRBV25-1,NA,CASSEFGQGEAFF,TGTGCCAGCAGTGAATTCGGACAGGGTGAAGCTTTCTTT
NA,TRBJ2-5,TRBV7-6,NA,CASSFRETQYF,TGTGCCAGCAGCTTTCGAGAGACCCAGTACTTC
TRBD1,TRBJ1-1,TRBV15,NA,CATSRGQGLPNTEAFF,TGTGCCACCAGCAGAGGACAGGGACTTCCGAACACTGAAGCTTTCTTT
NA,TRBJ1-4,TRBV7-2,NA,CASSLGGGLEGEKLFF,TGTGCCAGCAGCCTCGGGGGGGGGCTAGAGGGTGAAAAACTGTTTTTT
TRBD1,TRBJ1-1,TRBV5-1,NA,CASSAGQGKNTEAFF,TGCGCCAGCAGCGCCGGACAGGGGAAGAACACTGAAGCTTTCTTT
NA,TRBJ2-3,TRBV5-1,NA,CASSLWGATGSDTQYF,TGCGCCAGCAGCTTGTGGGGGGCGACAGGGTCGGATACGCAGTATTTT
TRBD2,TRBJ2-1,TRBV2,NA,CASSPTSGSVNEQFF,TGTGCCAGCAGTCCCACTAGCGGGAGTGTCAATGAGCAGTTCTTC
TRBD1,TRBJ2-1,TRBV28,NA,CASSFGTGEDNEQFF,TGTGCCAGCAGTTTCGGGACAGGGGAGGACAATGAGCAGTTCTTC
NA,TRBJ2-7,TRBV7-3,NA,CASSKPGALYEQYF,TGTGCCAGCAGCAAGCCCGGGGCCTTATACGAGCAGTACTTC
NA,TRBJ2-1,TRBV2,NA,CATLFMPPYNEQFF,TGTGCCACACTTTTCATGCCCCCTTACAATGAGCAGTTCTTC
TRBD1,TRBJ2-1,TRBV29-1,few,CSVRQGAGKLDVVWFF,TGCAGCGTTCGGCAGGGGGCTGGGAAACTTGATGTGGTGTGGTTCTTC
NA,TRBJ2-1,TRBV7-9,NA,CASSLLPEFTYNEQFF,TGTGCCAGCAGCTTATTGCCCGAGTTTACCTACAATGAGCAGTTCTTC
NA,TRBJ1-5,TRBV19,NA,CASSIVSGLGNQPQHF,TGTGCCAGTAGTATAGTATCGGGGCTCGGTAATCAGCCCCAGCATTTT
NA,TRBJ2-7,TRBV28,NA,CAIDRQQNSYEQYF,TGTGCCATCGACAGACAGCAAAACTCCTACGAGCAGTACTTC
NA,TRBJ1-2,TRBV10-2,once,CASSPTRANYGYTF,TGCGCCAGCAGCCCAACAAGAGCTAACTATGGCTACACCTTC
TRBD1,TRBJ2-3,TRBV9,NA,CASSVAHYTGGELDTDTQYF,TGTGCCAGCAGCGTAGCCCACTATACAGGGGGCGAATTAGACACAGATACGCAGTATTTT
NA,TRBJ1-1,TRBV27,NA,CASSFGPLMNTEAFF,TGTGCCAGCAGTTTTGGCCCTCTAATGAACACTGAAGCTTTCTTT
NA,TRBJ2-1,TRBV27,NA,CASSSGPRSEQFF,TGTGCCAGCAGTTCGGGACCTAGATCTGAGCAGTTCTTC
NA,TRBJ2-3,TRBV5-6,once,CASSTTGASTDTQYF,TGTGCCAGCAGCACGACGGGGGCTAGCACAGATACGCAGTATTTT
TRBD2,TRBJ2-7,TRBV5-1,NA,CASNRLAGDSYEQYF,TGCGCCAGCAACCGACTAGCGGGGGACTCCTACGAGCAGTACTTC
NA,TRBJ2-1,TRBV5-6,NA,CASSYPGPPRPSSYNEQFF,TGTGCCAGCAGTTACCCGGGACCCCCCAGGCCTAGCTCCTACAATGAGCAGTTCTTC
NA,TRBJ1-5,TRBV30,NA,CAWSVGRINQPQHF,TGTGCCTGGAGTGTAGGTCGTATCAATCAGCCCCAGCATTTT
NA,TRBJ1-1,TRBV29-1,NA,CSVEEGVNTEAFF,TGCAGCGTTGAAGAAGGTGTTAACACTGAAGCTTTCTTT
TRBD2,TRBJ2-7,TRBV7-2,NA,CASRAGGGGEQYF,TGTGCCAGCAGGGCCGGGGGGGGTGGAGAGCAGTACTTC
NA,TRBJ1-1,TRBV28,NA,CASSLQHTEAFF,TGTGCCAGCAGTTTACAGCACACTGAAGCTTTCTTT
TRBD2,TRBJ2-5,TRBV29-1,NA,CSTERGRLETQYF,TGCAGCACCGAGCGGGGGAGGTTGGAGACCCAGTACTTC
NA,TRBJ2-5,TRBV6-1,NA,CASGSRVGETQYF,TGTGCCAGCGGATCCAGGGTTGGGGAGACCCAGTACTTC
NA,TRBJ2-2,TRBV5-1,NA,CASSFEYTGELFF,TGCGCCAGCAGCTTTGAGTACACCGGGGAGCTGTTTTTT
NA,TRBJ2-1,TRBV11-2,NA,CASSPAVTAEQFF,TGTGCCAGCAGTCCTGCGGTTACCGCTGAGCAGTTCTTC
NA,TRBJ2-5,TRBV5-1,NA,CASSLERKETQYF,TGCGCCAGCAGCTTGGAGCGGAAAGAGACCCAGTACTTC
NA,TRBJ1-1,TRBV7-9,NA,CASSPPLTFF,TGTGCCAGCAGCCCCCCCCTAACTTTCTTT
TRBD2,TRBJ2-1,TRBV5-1,once,CASSLGLAVYNEQFF,TGCGCCAGCAGCCTGGGACTAGCGGTATACAATGAGCAGTTCTTC
NA,TRBJ2-1,TRBV5-1,NA,CASSSGAASSYNEQFF,TGCGCCAGCAGCTCTGGGGCGGCGAGCTCCTACAATGAGCAGTTCTTC
TRBD1,TRBJ2-2,TRBV10-3,NA,CAINRDRGGINMVPTGELFF,TGTGCCATCAACCGGGACAGGGGAGGGATAAACATGGTTCCCACCGGGGAGCTGTTTTTT
NA,TRBJ1-5,TRBV9,NA,CASSVEQNQPQHF,TGTGCCAGCAGCGTAGAACAAAATCAGCCCCAGCATTTT
NA,TRBJ1-6,TRBV7-8,NA,CASGTGINSPLHF,TGTGCCAGCGGTACAGGGATAAATTCACCCCTCCACTTT
NA,TRBJ2-7,TRBV15,NA,CATSRVSPNAYEQYF,TGTGCCACCAGCAGGGTGTCACCCAATGCCTACGAGCAGTACTTC
NA,TRBJ2-3,TRBV5-4,NA,CASSLKSTDTQYF,TGTGCCAGCAGCTTGAAGTCCACAGATACGCAGTATTTT
NA,TRBJ1-1,TRBV7-2,NA,CASSLVAGNTEAFF,TGTGCCAGCAGCTTGGTCGCAGGGAACACTGAAGCTTTCTTT
TRBD1,TRBJ2-7,TRBV9,NA,CASSVSAGTGAYEQYF,TGTGCCAGCAGCGTATCGGCGGGGACAGGTGCCTACGAGCAGTACTTC